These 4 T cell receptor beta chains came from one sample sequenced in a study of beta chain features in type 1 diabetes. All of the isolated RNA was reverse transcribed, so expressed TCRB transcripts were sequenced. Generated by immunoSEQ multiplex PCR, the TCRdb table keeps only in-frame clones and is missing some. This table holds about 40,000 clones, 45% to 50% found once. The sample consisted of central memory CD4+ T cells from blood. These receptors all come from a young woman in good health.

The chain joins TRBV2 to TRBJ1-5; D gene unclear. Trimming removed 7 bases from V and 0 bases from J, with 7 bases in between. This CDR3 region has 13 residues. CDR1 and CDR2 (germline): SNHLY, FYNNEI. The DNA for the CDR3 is TGTGCCAGCAACCGCGATAGCAATCAGCCCCAGCATTTT. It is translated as CASNRDSNQPQHF. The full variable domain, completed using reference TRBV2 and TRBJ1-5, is EPEVTQTPSHQVTQMGQEVILRCVPISNHLYFYWYRQILGQKVEFLVSFYNNEISEKSEIFDDQFSVERPDGSNFTLKIRSTKLEDSAMYFCASNRDSNQPQHFGDGTRLSIL.

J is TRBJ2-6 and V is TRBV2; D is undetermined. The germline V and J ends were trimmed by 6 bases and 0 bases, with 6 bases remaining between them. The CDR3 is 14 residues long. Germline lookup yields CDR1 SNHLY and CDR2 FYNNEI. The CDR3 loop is CASREISGANVLTF. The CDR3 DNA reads TGTGCCAGCAGAGAGATCTCTGGGGCCAACGTCCTGACTTTC.

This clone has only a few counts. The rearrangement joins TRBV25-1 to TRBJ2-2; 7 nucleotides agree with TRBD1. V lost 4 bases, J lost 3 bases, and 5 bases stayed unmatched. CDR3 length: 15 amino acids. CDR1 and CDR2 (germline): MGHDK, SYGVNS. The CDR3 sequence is CASSGGTDYTGELFF. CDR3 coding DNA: TGTGCCAGCAGTGGGGGGACAGATTACACCGGGGAGCTGTTTTTT.

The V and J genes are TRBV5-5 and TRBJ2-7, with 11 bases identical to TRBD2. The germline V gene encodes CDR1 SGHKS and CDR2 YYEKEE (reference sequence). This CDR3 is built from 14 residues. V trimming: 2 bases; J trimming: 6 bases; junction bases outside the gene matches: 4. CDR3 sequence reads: CASSLQGLAVEQYF. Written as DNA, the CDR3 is TGTGCCAGCAGCTTACAGGGACTAGCGGTCGAGCAGTACTTC.